This T cell receptor beta chain was sequenced for a study of early T cells in non-severe SARS-CoV-2 infection. This clonotype was picked up many times. TCRdb re-called the 5' RACE reads with MiXCR, one entry per CDR3 protein. The repertoire holds 84,000 or so distinct CDR3 sequences, with more than 13% as singletons. The V end was cut by 3 bases, the J end by 4 bases, with 13 bases between. Germline lookup yields CDR1 ENHRY and CDR2 SYGVKD. This CDR3 comprises 15 residues. Source material: whole blood. The clonotype comes from an adult who was a healthcare worker with PCR-confirmed SARS-CoV-2 infection or an uninfected control (not recorded which). V and J are TRBV10-3 and TRBJ2-1; D might be TRBD1 or TRBD2, each matching 5 bases. The CDR3 here is CAISESRGGYNEQFF. CDR3 DNA: TGTGCCATCAGTGAATCCCGTGGGGGTTACAATGAGCAGTTCTTC.